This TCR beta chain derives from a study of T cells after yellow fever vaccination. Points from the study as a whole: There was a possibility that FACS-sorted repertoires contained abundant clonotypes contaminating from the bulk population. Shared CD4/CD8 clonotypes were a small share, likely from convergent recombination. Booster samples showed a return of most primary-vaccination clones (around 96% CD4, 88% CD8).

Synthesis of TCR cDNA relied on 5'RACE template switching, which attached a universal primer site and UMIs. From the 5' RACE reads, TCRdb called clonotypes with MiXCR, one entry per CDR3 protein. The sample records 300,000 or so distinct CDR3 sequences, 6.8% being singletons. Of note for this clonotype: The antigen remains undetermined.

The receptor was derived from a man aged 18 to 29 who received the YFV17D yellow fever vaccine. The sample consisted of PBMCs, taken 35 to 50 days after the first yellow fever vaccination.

CDR3 amino acids: CASSLHGTTNTDTQYF. CDR3 bases: TGTGCCAGCAGCTTACACGGGACTACCAACACAGATACGCAGTATTTT. This rearrangement joins TRBV5-6 to TRBJ2-3, with 7 bases identical to TRBD2. In germline, CDR1 is SGHDT, CDR2 YYEEEE. V gave up 2 bases and J gave up 2 bases; unmatched junction bases: 8. The CDR3 consists of 16 residues.